The entry that follows covers one T cell receptor (beta chain) sequence. Its antigen is undetermined. The assay was immunoSEQ multiplex PCR, and TCRdb's table has in-frame clones only and misses some. The sample lists 75,000 to 100,000 clones; about four fifths were seen once. The sample comes from a study of OX40 agonist ivuxolimab in advanced cancers. About the study: Dosing consisted of intravenous ivuxolimab at 0.01 to 10 mg/kg every 2 weeks.

Samples were taken at baseline and on day 1 of cycles 4 and 7. Findings and caveats of the study: CD4+ and CD8+ blood T cells expanded clonally by week 6 at 0.1 to 3.0 mg/kg. Low normalized T-cell clonal expansion was additionally recorded for some nonresponders.

The CDR3 loop spans 15 amino acids. The V gene end was trimmed by 1 base and the J gene end by 8 bases; junction bases not matched to a gene: 10. CDR1 is SEHNR, CDR2 FQNEAQ, per germline (reference sequence). This TCR derives from an adult with an advanced solid tumor such as melanoma, head and neck, liver or kidney cancer. The sequences come from CD4+ or CD8+ T cells sorted from blood, collected in a trial of the OX40 agonist ivuxolimab. This chain joins TRBV7-9 and TRBJ1-2; 7 nucleotides agree with TRBD1. The CDR3 DNA reads as TGTGCCAGCAGCTTAGTCCAGACGGACAGGAAAGGCTACACCTTC. Encoded protein: CASSLVQTDRKGYTF.